The TCR beta chain described here comes from a study of blood T cell repertoires in COVID-19. The wider study: Samples representing acute and convalescent COVID-19 were sourced from the United States, Italy and Spain. From T cells, B-cell-depleted T cells, or PBMCs came the material, which was cDNA or gDNA.

The V segment lost 5 bases and the J segment 6 bases; nucleotides outside the gene matches: 10. CDR1 and CDR2 from the germline V gene are SGHNT and YENEEA. The CDR3 has 16 residues. Authors' data handling: Nucleated cell number was recorded as an estimate derived from reference gene primer amplification. Measured with immunoSEQ multiplex PCR; TCRdb has only the in-frame clones, and not every one. V and J calls plus clone size are reproduced from that table; the DNA served to infer D and trimming. In the table there are around 130,000 clones, around 80% of which are singletons. The source is a woman between 55 and 75 years old with acute or convalescent COVID-19. The sample consisted of peripheral blood. The gene calls are TRBV11-3 and TRBJ2-2, with 9 bases that match TRBD1. CDR3 loop: CASSALGTGMAGELFF. The DNA for the CDR3 is TGTGCCAGCAGCGCCCTTGGGACAGGGATGGCCGGGGAGCTGTTTTTT.